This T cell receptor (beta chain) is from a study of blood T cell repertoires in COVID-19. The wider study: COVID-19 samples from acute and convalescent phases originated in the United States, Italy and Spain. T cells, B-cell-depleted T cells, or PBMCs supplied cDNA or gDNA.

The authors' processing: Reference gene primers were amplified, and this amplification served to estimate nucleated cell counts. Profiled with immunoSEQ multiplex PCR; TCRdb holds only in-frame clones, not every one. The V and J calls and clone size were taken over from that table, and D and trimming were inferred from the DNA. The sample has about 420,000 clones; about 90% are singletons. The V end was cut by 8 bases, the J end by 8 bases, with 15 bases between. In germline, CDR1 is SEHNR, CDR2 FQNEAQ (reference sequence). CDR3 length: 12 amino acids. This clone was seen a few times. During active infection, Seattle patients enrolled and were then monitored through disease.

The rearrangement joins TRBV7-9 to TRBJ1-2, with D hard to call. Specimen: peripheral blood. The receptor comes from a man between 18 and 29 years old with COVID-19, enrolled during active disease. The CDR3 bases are TGTGCCAGCGGAGAAGGCCCCTGGGGCTACACCTTC. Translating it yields CASGEGPWGYTF.